This TCR beta chain was found in a study of blood T cell repertoires in COVID-19 (dated by TCRdb to about 2020). For the study in its entirety: Samples covering the acute and convalescent phases of COVID-19 were provided by collaborators in the United States, Italy and Spain. HLA class I and class II types, where available, came from metadata supplied by the sample provider rather than from assay-based typing. The material from the prospective study consisted of cDNA or gDNA derived from T cells, B-cell-depleted T cells, or PBMCs. The samples were drawn from the first 160 participants of the ongoing ImmuneRACE study and from over a thousand subjects provided by 6 global collaborators. Subjects who had been exposed to COVID-19, were actively infected with it, or had recovered from it provided the deeply sampled blood TCRbeta repertoires that made up the dataset. A freely available public database, intended as a resource for researchers studying the immune response to SARS-CoV-2, is where the repertoires were released. Sample metadata almost always included a de-identified subject ID, COVID-19 status, age in years and sex.

TCRbeta CDR3 regions were amplified from genomic DNA using the immunoSEQ Assay, a bias-controlled multiplex PCR. From the authors' description of their analysis: The number of nucleated cells in each sample was estimated from the amplification of reference gene primers within the assay. To quantify the absolute abundance of each unique TCRbeta CDR3 rearrangement, sequence reads were collapsed and filtered. For each sample, productive Simpson clonality was calculated as the square root of Simpson's diversity index across productive rearrangements. Drawn from immuneACCESS, this table holds only the in-frame rearrangements with V and J called that TCRdb kept. Clones are partly lost; checked studies trace under half to an unresolved V gene and leave the rest unexplained. The V and J calls and clone size come from that table; D and trimming were worked out from the DNA. Across this sample there are under 300,000 clones, with roughly 90% seen only once. The ten largest account for roughly 6.3% of the sample.

Overall results and qualifications from the work: How much clinical and demographic metadata was included differed by source and by participant, and the metadata was provided uncurated.

This clone was counted a single time. What antigen it recognizes has not been identified. Base qualities are not at hand, and no much larger clone is one base apart. The CDR3 goes from the cysteine to the phenylalanine over 15 residues. Only the CDR3 portion is preserved as DNA: 45 bases, with reading frame beginning at the first base. CDR1 LGHDT and CDR2 YNNKEL are derived from the germline V gene (reference sequence). V is trimmed back by 5 bases and J by 4 bases, and the junction contains 6 bases that no gene match accounts for. Collaborating institutions collected whole blood in K2EDTA tubes following their own protocols. Collaborator samples were shipped for TCRbeta analysis as frozen whole blood, isolated PBMCs, or DNA extracted from either sample type.

The rearrangement combines TRBV3-1 (or the pseudogene TRBV3-2) with TRBJ1-5, and 9 junctional nucleotides match TRBD1. The sequence derives from a man aged 55 to 70 with acute or convalescent COVID-19. The sample was peripheral blood. The nucleotide sequence is TGTGCCAGCAGCACCAGGACAGGGGTGAATCAGCCCCAGCATTTT. Its amino acids are CASSTRTGVNQPQHF.